Many counts were recorded for the clone carrying this T cell receptor beta chain. A read error may explain this, as a much larger clone is one base away. This specimen comes from a study of blood T cells in healthy people across ages. Donors were healthy Caucasian individuals from Russia aged roughly 6 to 90. Trimming took 5 bases from V and 7 from J; bases not matched to a gene: 7. The germline CDR1 and CDR2 sequences are MNHNY and SVGAGI (reference sequence). CDR3 length: 14 amino acids. Together with a sample-barcoded 5' primer, a J-beta primer mix was included in a second PCR lasting roughly 6 to 12 cycles. TCRdb independently ran MiXCR on the 5' RACE reads; one entry per CDR3 protein. The table lists hundreds of thousands of distinct CDR3 sequences, about half of them singletons.

Sequenced sample: blood. This clonotype was obtained from an elderly man in good health. This chain joins TRBV6-6 and TRBJ2-1; 8 positions agree with TRBD1. CDR3 bases: TGTGCCAGCAGTGCGGGACAGGAAGGGAATGAGCAGTTCTTC. Its protein product is CASSAGQEGNEQFF.